This paragraph covers one T cell receptor (beta chain) sequence. The antigen it binds to is not known. No per-base quality is available; no much larger clone lies one base away. A single peripheral blood draw of approximately 110 mL on average was collected from each donor into heparinised tubes. Naive, central memory, regulatory and stem cell-like memory CD4+ T cells were sorted on a BD FACSAria II using a panel including CD45RO, CCR7, CD25, CD127, CD95 and CD27. Every sorted population had a purity above 95%. PBMCs were isolated immediately by Lymphoprep density gradient centrifugation and stained directly without culture. To minimize batch effects, samples were stained and sorted in pairs, one healthy donor with one patient per experiment. The High Capacity cDNA Reverse Transcription Kit was used to reverse transcribe all of the isolated RNA, meaning that expressed TCRB transcripts were what got sequenced. Deep immunoSEQ sequencing was performed on naive, central memory and regulatory T cell samples, with an average of roughly 3.3 million total reads per sample. After sorted cells were lysed in RLT buffer, RNA was extracted with DNase-treated RNeasy Micro or Mini kits, with the choice depending on cell number. Each cell subset was processed on its own to prevent cross-contamination, while patient and healthy donor samples were processed together. The immunoSEQ multiplex PCR was used to amplify TCRB sequences from cDNA, generating 87-bp fragments that spanned the CDR3 region. The amplicons were sequenced using the Illumina HiSeq platform. The paper's processing steps were these. PCR bias was computationally corrected using synthetic template baselines, reads within Hamming distance 2 were collapsed, and singletons that could not be merged were discarded. Reads were aligned to IMGT to assign V, D and J genes, CDR3 length, and insertions or deletions at six rearrangement sites. Within each subset, clonotype counts were normalized to sorted cell number, after which true diversity and Gini coefficients were computed with the tcR R package. Repertoire sharing was quantified using the overlap coefficient calculated on TCRB nucleotide sequences. As a proxy for the pre-selection repertoire, out-of-frame TCRB sequences from naive cells were analyzed. The clones in this table, taken by TCRdb from immuneACCESS, are in-frame only. Not every clone is retained; where verified, under half of the shortfall comes from an unresolved V gene, and the cause of the rest is unknown. D and trimming were read from the DNA, whereas the V and J calls and clone size are those reported in that table. The sample table contains hundreds of thousands of clones; only one count was recorded for approximately 10% of them. The ten largest clonotypes hold over 0.015% of the sample.

The data derive from a study of beta chain features in type 1 diabetes (dated by TCRdb to about 2018). About the study as a whole: No differences in mean age, gender distribution, total cell number or subset yield were found between patients and healthy donors. A total of about 110,000,000 sorted cells were examined across all samples, and a strong correlation was observed between cell number per subset and RNA yield. In the study, recently diagnosed type 1 diabetes patients and matched healthy donors were compared on the TCRB repertoires of their sorted circulating CD4+ T cell subsets. Naive and central memory subsets were obtained from all 28 donors, but regulatory and stem cell-like memory subsets were isolated from only 8 patients and 8 healthy donors.

The CDR3 measures 13 amino acids from cysteine to phenylalanine. Only CDR3 DNA remains: 39 bases, in frame from the first base. The germline ends are 9 bases apart after V is trimmed by 5 bases and J by 1 base. CDR1 and CDR2 are drawn from the germline V gene: SNHLY, FYNNEI. Study-wide conclusions, independent of this receptor: HLA sub-analyses involved small numbers of individuals, so any influence of HLA type on TCRB rearrangement remained unresolved. Naive, central memory and regulatory TCRB repertoires appeared to be more alike among patients than among healthy donors. PCR might favor shorter templates, but patient and control samples were amplified and corrected together, so any skew would affect both groups equally. Type 1 diabetes patients showed a moderate but significant shortening of TCRB CDR3 length in all four CD4+ subsets. Fewer insertions and more nucleotide deletions at VDJ recombination sites were observed in patients with type 1 diabetes, implying thymic rearrangement abnormalities. Sequencing cDNA rather than genomic DNA could over-represent highly expressing activated cells, although activation and CD3 levels did not differ between groups.

The TCR was taken from a man aged 25 to 40 with type 1 diabetes. The rearrangement joined TRBV2 to TRBJ2-7; the D gene is unclear. Sample: naive CD4+ T cells from blood. The sample's cell subset or site, from its label and the paper: true naive CD4+ T cells. The bases are TGTGCCAGCAGTCTCGATCGGTCCTACGAGCAGTACTTC. Protein translation: CASSLDRSYEQYF.